This is a list of T cell receptor beta chains from one sample in a study of Graves' ophthalmopathy and Graves' hyperthyroidism. TCRdb fed the multiplex PCR reads into MiXCR, producing one record per CDR3 protein. The data hold roughly 170,000 distinct CDR3 sequences, with 35% to 45% observed a single time. The sample consisted of peripheral blood. These receptors all come from a man aged 25-45 years with Graves' ophthalmopathy. The CDR3 runs from the conserved cysteine through the conserved F or W. The order of the fields is clone size, D gene, V gene, J gene, CDR3 protein, CDR3 DNA. The D gene is left open where the match is weak. A clone size is listed for some rows: how often the clone was seen (once, few, many), or a class if it is expanded.

-	TRBD2	TRBV5-1	TRBJ2-1	CASSFGTSRDNEQFF	TGCGCCAGCAGCTTCGGGACTAGTAGAGACAATGAGCAGTTCTTC
many	-	TRBV7-9	TRBJ1-3	CASSSRPSSGNTIYF	TGTGCCAGCAGCTCGCGACCGAGCTCTGGAAACACCATATATTTT
many	-	TRBV10-3	TRBJ1-1	CAISESSRGANTEAFF	TGTGCCATCAGTGAGTCTTCCCGCGGGGCGAACACTGAAGCTTTCTTT
-	-	TRBV15	TRBJ2-5	CATSRGRDLTQYF	TGTGCCACCAGCAGAGGGCGGGACCTGACCCAGTACTTC
many	-	TRBV6-5	TRBJ1-5	CASSRRTANNQPQHF	TGTGCCAGCAGCCGTCGGACAGCCAACAATCAGCCCCAGCATTTT
-	-	TRBV20-1	TRBJ2-5	CSARSGSTETQYF	TGCAGTGCTAGATCCGGGAGTACAGAGACCCAGTACTTC
-	TRBD1	TRBV20-1	TRBJ2-7	CSAVAPGQPYEQYF	TGCAGTGCCGTTGCCCCGGGACAGCCCTACGAGCAGTACTTC
-	TRBD1	TRBV11-1	TRBJ1-2	CASSFPGQGEANYGYTF	TGTGCCAGCAGCTTCCCCGGACAGGGAGAAGCTAACTATGGCTACACCTTC
many	-	TRBV10-3	TRBJ2-5	CAISYRASETQYF	TGTGCCATCAGCTACAGGGCGTCGGAGACCCAGTACTTC
many	TRBD1	TRBV10-3	TRBJ1-6	CATSSGTDSSPLHF	TGTGCCACATCCTCCGGGACAGATAGTTCACCCCTCCACTTT
-	-	TRBV30	TRBJ2-4	CAWRGGWFKNIQYF	TGTGCCTGGAGGGGTGGGTGGTTCAAAAACATTCAGTACTTC
once	-	TRBV19	TRBJ1-2	CASSGSQAVLVYGYTF	TGTGCCAGTAGTGGGTCCCAGGCGGTTCTCGTTTATGGCTACACCTTC
-	TRBD2	TRBV10-3	TRBJ2-7	CAIRGRDIGTSVYEQYF	TGTGCCATACGAGGGAGGGACATCGGGACTAGCGTCTACGAGCAGTACTTC
few	-	TRBV7-2	TRBJ1-2	CASSLAGFNYGYTF	TGTGCCAGCAGCTTGGCGGGATTTAACTATGGCTACACCTTC
-	-	TRBV6-1	TRBJ2-5	CASGRPNRGGQETQYF	TGTGCCAGCGGCCGACCCAACAGGGGGGGGCAAGAGACCCAGTACTTC
many	TRBD2	TRBV30	TRBJ2-2	CAWSVGRTSVDTGELFF	TGTGCCTGGAGTGTAGGGCGGACTAGCGTCGACACCGGGGAGCTGTTTTTT
-	-	TRBV28	TRBJ2-7	CASSLSANYEQYF	TGTGCCAGCAGTTTAAGCGCCAACTACGAGCAGTACTTC
many	-	TRBV11-3	TRBJ2-7	CASSVPGKGYEQYF	TGTGCCAGCAGTGTTCCGGGAAAAGGGTACGAGCAGTACTTC
many	-	TRBV12-3/TRBV12-4	TRBJ1-3	CASSFAQGSGNTIYF	TGTGCCAGCAGTTTTGCCCAAGGCTCTGGAAACACCATATATTTT
-	-	TRBV29-1	TRBJ1-1	CSVDRALNTEAFF	TGCAGCGTTGATAGGGCCTTGAACACTGAAGCTTTCTTT
many	-	TRBV20-1	TRBJ1-5	CSARVAEGNQPQHF	TGCAGTGCTAGAGTGGCGGAGGGGAATCAGCCCCAGCATTTT
many	-	TRBV6-5	TRBJ2-5	CASSYSMGSETQYF	TGTGCCAGCAGTTACTCGATGGGGTCGGAGACCCAGTACTTC
-	TRBD1	TRBV19	TRBJ1-5	CASSIGGGQGSQPQHF	TGTGCCAGTAGTATCGGGGGTGGACAGGGGTCACAGCCCCAGCATTTT
-	-	TRBV28	TRBJ2-7	CASRRGILYEQYF	TGTGCCAGCAGAAGGGGAATCCTGTACGAGCAGTACTTC
many	-	TRBV4-3	TRBJ1-1	CASSHQPGVAFF	TGCGCCAGCAGCCACCAACCCGGGGTAGCTTTCTTT